The sequence of this TCR beta chain was determined in a study of blood T cell repertoires in COVID-19. Study-wide background: Samples came from the United States, Italy and Spain, spanning acute and convalescent COVID-19. Sample material is recorded as cDNA or gDNA derived from T cells, B-cell-depleted T cells, or PBMCs.

In the authors' workflow: Amplification of reference gene primers provided the estimated nucleated cell counts. TCRdb's table, derived via immunoSEQ multiplex PCR, lists solely in-frame clones and lacks some. Clonal size and the V and J genes are those of that table, whereas D and trimming came from the DNA. The sample contains fewer than 85,000 clones, roughly 76% of which appear only once. This CDR3 has 12 amino acids. The V end was cut by 3 bases, the J end by 5 bases, with 7 bases between. Germline assignment: CDR1 DFQATT and CDR2 SNEGSKA (reference sequence). The sample was peripheral blood. This TCR came from a woman of 80 years or more with active or convalescent COVID-19. The chain carries TRBV20-1 and TRBJ1-4, with D uncertain. The CDR3 sequence: CSASGPNEKLFF. The CDR3 nucleotides are TGCAGTGCTAGTGGTCCGAATGAAAAACTGTTTTTT.